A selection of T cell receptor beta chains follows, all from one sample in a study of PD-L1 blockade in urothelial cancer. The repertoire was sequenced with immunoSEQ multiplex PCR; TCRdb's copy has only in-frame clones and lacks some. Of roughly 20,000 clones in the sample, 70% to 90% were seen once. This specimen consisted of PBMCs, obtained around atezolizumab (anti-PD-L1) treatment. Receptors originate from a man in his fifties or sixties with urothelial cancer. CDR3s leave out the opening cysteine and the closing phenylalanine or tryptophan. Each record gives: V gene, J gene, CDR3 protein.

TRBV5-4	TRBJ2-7	ASSFWGQDYEQY
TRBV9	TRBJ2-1	ASSSFRDSAYNEQF
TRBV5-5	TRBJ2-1	ASTHSPARSSNEQF
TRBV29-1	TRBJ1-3	SVEVPGQGNTIY
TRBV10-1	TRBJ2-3	ASSEGSGGGGTDTQY
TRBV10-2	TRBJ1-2	ASTLGRGWGGYT
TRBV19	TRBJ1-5	ASSLKGLWPNQPQH
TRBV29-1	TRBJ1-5	SVGTGAGNNQPQH
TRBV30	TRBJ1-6	AWRPGQLNSPLH
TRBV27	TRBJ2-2	ASSWTDTGELF
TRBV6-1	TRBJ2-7	ASSVLGGSSYEQY
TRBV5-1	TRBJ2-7	ASSLGGEKAYEQY
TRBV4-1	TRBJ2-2	ASSQEVRGYANTGELF
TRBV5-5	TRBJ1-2	ASSLAQGYGYT
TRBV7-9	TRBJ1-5	ASSRGPGNQPQH